Sequencing of this T cell receptor (beta chain) was carried out in a study of T cells in Graves' hyperthyroidism and ophthalmopathy. On the study more broadly: Peripheral blood samples were taken at initial diagnosis, prior to any treatment.

This clonotype was counted at least ten times. RNA transcripts provided the source from which TCR beta CDR3 regions were amplified. The TCR CDR3 was amplified in a first-round RT-PCR using the HTBI primer set. TCRdb used MiXCR to reprocess the multiplex PCR reads, holding one entry per CDR3 protein. The sample consists of over 300,000 distinct CDR3 sequences, about 14% of them appearing once. This TCR came from an older woman with Graves' hyperthyroidism. Sequenced: blood.

CDR3 amino acids: CASSYGIAGGRSEQFF. DNA of the CDR3: TGTGCCAGCAGTTACGGAATAGCGGGAGGGCGGAGTGAGCAGTTCTTC. J is TRBJ2-1 and V is TRBV6-1; TRBD2 agrees at 11 bases. The junction had 12 bases not matched to a gene; V was cut back by 5 bases and J by 9 bases. The germline CDR1 and CDR2 sequences are MNHNS and SASEGT. The CDR3 has 16 amino acids.